This TCR beta chain was recorded in a study of T cells after yellow fever vaccination (dated by TCRdb to between 2017 and 2020). For context, the study as a whole: The SMART-Seq v4 Ultra Low Input RNA kit was used to prepare libraries from fractions with low cell numbers. Bulk TCR alpha and beta repertoires were sequenced longitudinally to track T-cell clones before and after primary and booster YFV17D yellow fever vaccination. Two healthy male donors, one aged 18 to 30 and one aged 30 to 40 years, were included in the cohort. Blood was collected at multiple timepoints before and after primary and secondary immunization, and bulk PBMC replicates and cell subsets were isolated.

The sample's treatment or condition label, in plain terms: live attenuated yellow fever vaccine strain. At each blood-draw timepoint, two biological replicates of bulk PBMCs were collected. PBMCs were isolated from peripheral blood using a standard Ficoll-Paque protocol. TriZol was used to extract RNA from bulk PBMCs, from CD4 and CD8 fractions, and from dextramer-positive and dextramer-negative fractions. TCR cDNA was synthesized by 5'RACE template switching, through which a universal primer site and unique molecular identifiers were introduced. Priming for cDNA synthesis came from both the TCR alpha and TCR beta constant segments. Two PCR steps were used to amplify libraries, with sample barcodes and sequencing adapters being added in the second step. Sequencing of libraries was done on Illumina HiSeq 2500 (2x100 bp) or NovaSeq (2x150 bp). As for how the authors treated the data: Reads were demultiplexed and collapsed into UMI consensus sequences with MIGEC, and V(D)J alignment was performed with MiXCR. Vaccine-responding clonotypes were identified with edgeR using replicate PBMC samples, with FDR below 0.01 and a log2 fold change above 5 up to day 15 being required. CD4 or CD8 identity was assigned to each bulk clonotype according to whether the clonotype was present at higher abundance in the sequenced CD4 repertoire or the sequenced CD8 repertoire. TCRdb's own reprocessing of the public reads used fastp at Q25 and MiXCR and kept productive beta chains. Entries are consolidated by CDR3 protein sequence, retaining the most common genes and DNA. TCRdb, not the authors, supplied the V and J calls. The sample includes about 400,000 distinct CDR3 sequences, with roughly 6.1% observed a single time. The ten largest make up about 15% of the sample.

A note on this clonotype: Its antigen specificity is not known. There are no base qualities to consult, and no much larger clone falls within one base.

Trimming at the junction amounts to 6 bases on V and 7 bases on J, and the germline ends lie 22 bases apart. CDR1 and CDR2 (DFQATT, SNEGSKA) derive from the germline V gene (reference sequence). The CDR3 goes from the cysteine to the phenylalanine over 14 residues. The kept DNA is CDR3 alone, 42 bases in frame from the first base. Study-wide findings and limitations: A small share of clonotypes occurred in both CD4 and CD8 compartments, likely arising from convergent recombination. Because the study included only two donors, the extent to which the findings can be generalized is limited. After the booster, most of the clones that had expanded following primary vaccination were detected again (just under 97% of CD4 and more than 85% of CD8), which suggests that memory was broadly maintained. The secondary T-cell response was weaker than the primary response but faster, peaking on day 5 instead of day 15. Computational filtering was needed because FACS-sorted repertoires could contain abundant contaminating clonotypes from the bulk population.

The sequenced sample was PBMCs, obtained 5 days after the yellow fever booster vaccination. This sequence originates from a man aged 25 to 40 who received the YFV17D yellow fever vaccine. The chain employs TRBV20-1 and TRBJ2-7; TRBD2 is possibly the D segment (5 matching bases). The sequenced DNA is TGCAGTGCCCCCTTAGCGCCCCAAACGGCGGAGCAGTACTTC. Translated, it reads CSAPLAPQTAEQYF.